This is a list of T cell receptor beta chains from one sample in a study of blood T cell repertoires in COVID-19. The data were produced by immunoSEQ multiplex PCR, yet TCRdb's version contains in-frame clones alone and is incomplete. Among around 250,000 clones listed, less than 95% were seen once. The sample was PBMCs or T cells enriched from blood (not recorded which). The receptors originated from a man aged 40-49 years who had been exposed to COVID-19. CDR3s include the opening cysteine and the closing phenylalanine or tryptophan.

TRBV4-1	TRBJ1-3	CASSQTGQGFEHTIYF
TRBV13	TRBJ1-1	CASSLEGVGNTEAFF
TRBV27	TRBJ2-7	CASSSGTGPYEQYF
TRBV30	TRBJ1-2	CAWAKGNGYTF
TRBV11-1	TRBJ1-1	CASSLTRNPEAEAFF
TRBV29-1	TRBJ2-7	CSVEDTTGLPYEQYF
TRBV4-1	TRBJ1-4	CASSQGADTTTNEKLFF
TRBV24-1	TRBJ2-1	CATSDPHGSGRAVEQFF
TRBV6-5	TRBJ1-4	CASSPRDSNEKLFF
TRBV28	TRBJ1-6	CASSSNSPLHF
TRBV18	TRBJ1-1	CASSPGSMNTEAFF
TRBV5-1	TRBJ2-7	CASSLISGTLSYEQYF
TRBV28	TRBJ1-2	CASSLSAALYGYTF
TRBV10-1	TRBJ2-6	CASSEGGAGANVLTF
TRBV11-3	TRBJ1-2	CASSPRGGQGSWNGYTF
TRBV10-3	TRBJ1-2	CAIRGQGADGYTF
TRBV5-4	TRBJ2-1	CASQAGGSYNEQFF
TRBV27	TRBJ2-7	CASSLYPGFREQYF
TRBV29-1	TRBJ2-7	CSAQLAGGAEQYF
TRBV7-9	TRBJ2-2	CASSLSGLAGVTGELFF
TRBV4-1	TRBJ2-1	CASSQDTFREQFF
TRBV6-5	TRBJ1-3	CASRQQGAGNTIYF
TRBV30	TRBJ2-5	CAWSVRTDREYF
TRBV30	TRBJ2-1	CAWSDRGRGSYNEQFF
TRBV21-1	TRBJ2-1	CASSKRRTSGYNNEQFF
TRBV19	TRBJ2-1	CASSITVAGYNEQFF
TRBV11-1	TRBJ1-1	CASSQDRGAEAFF
TRBV19	TRBJ1-1	CATQGVDTEAFF
TRBV7-3	TRBJ1-1	CASSLTYRTENTEAFF
TRBV19	TRBJ1-1	CASSHGQGANKNTEAFF
TRBV7-3	TRBJ2-3	CASSRAGVRDTQYF
TRBV5-1	TRBJ1-1	CASSLDDREWTEAFF
TRBV3-1/TRBV3-2	TRBJ1-1	CASSQEIDLNTEAFF
TRBV29-1	TRBJ1-1	CSVEKGEYTEAFF
TRBV7-6	TRBJ1-6	CASSQGYRGSGDSPLHF
TRBV5-1	TRBJ1-4	CASGTGATNEKLFF
TRBV12-3/TRBV12-4	TRBJ1-2	CASSLQGGSGYTF
TRBV6-2/TRBV6-3	TRBJ1-1	CASSYPPGHLNTEAFF
TRBV7-2	TRBJ2-1	CASSLNRGAYNEQFF
TRBV6-5	TRBJ2-1	CASNGLAGDNEQFF
TRBV15	TRBJ2-2	CATSRDQGRAVGELFF